This TCR beta chain came from a study of shared clonotypes between healthy human individuals (dated by TCRdb to 2019 to 2021). For the wider study: A few men and two women, aged 18 to 49 years, made up the cohort. Per donor, three plates each were used for CD4 naive and CD4 memory, two for CD8 naive, and one for CD8 memory. Libraries were prepared and TCR repertoires were sequenced by different laboratories using diverse techniques, in order to increase sequencing depth and limit assay-specific biases. Leukapheresis yielded between about 0.94 and 9 billion PBMCs per donor. To estimate repertoire size and how much clonotype sharing occurs between individuals, the study deeply sequenced the blood TCR repertoires of roughly 5 healthy adults. Beyond this particular receptor, the publication reports: The genetic and exposure-history diversity represented was limited by the small number of donors. Larger estimated clonotype richness was generally found for naive subsets than for memory subsets. Incomplete sequencing was indicated by rarefaction of sorted-subset datasets, despite the large sequencing depth. When several donors were compared, the shared fraction of clonotypes was approximately 5% for naive CD4, more than 3% for naive CD8, 2% to 2.5% for memory CD4, and 0.35% to 0.4% for memory CD8. Sampling was restricted to blood, and TCR repertoires in tissues likely differ from the TCR repertoires found in blood. Higher generation probabilities were observed for clonotypes shared by all four sorted-subset donors than for non-shared clonotypes. Pairwise subsampling led to the expectation that sequencing depth would affect the degree of clonotype sharing among donors.

As concerns this clone: Its binding antigen is unknown. There are no base qualities to consult, and no much larger clone falls within one base.

Per the germline V gene, SQVTM is the CDR1 and ANQGSEA is the CDR2. V ends up 0 bases short and J 1 base short, with an unmatched junction base count of 13. The CDR3 sequence holds 18 residues, the cysteine and phenylalanine included. Solely the CDR3 DNA is kept, with 54 bases framed from the first base. CD8 naive samples consisted of CD45RO-negative cells that were positively selected for CCR7, yielding a CD45RA+CCR7+ population without TemRA cells. The donors were healthy, HIV-negative adults with no recently reported acute infections or vaccinations. Only Caucasian adults living in Nashville, Tennessee, USA were represented among the donors. Blood was obtained by leukapheresis, after which PBMCs were separated by Ficoll-Histopaque density gradient centrifugation and cryopreserved in liquid nitrogen vapor phase. Analytical flow cytometry was used to check the purity and quantity of each magnetically sorted T cell population. From each sorted fraction, genomic DNA was isolated and quantified by UV absorbance on a Nanodrop 2000c.

Using the deep immunoSEQ assay, multiplex PCR amplified TCR CDR3 regions from genomic DNA. Extracted genomic DNA from each cell subset was spread evenly across all wells of several immunoSEQ 96-well plates, with each plate serving as a replicate. For sorted subsets, 200 ng of genomic DNA, equivalent to around 31,000 T cell genomes, went into each replicate PCR. The purified libraries were quantified using a Qubit 3.0 fluorometer, sized with a Bioanalyzer 2100, and then quantified again using the KAPA Library Quantification kit. A separate single-read 150-cycle Illumina NextSeq 550 flow cell was used to sequence each immunoSEQ 96-well plate. Under the source paper's analysis protocol: Because the immunoSEQ output held only junctional sequences and lacked quality scores, the filtering could not match the filtering applied to full-length reads. Sequences were annotated with PyIR, a Python wrapper for IgBLAST v1.9, and V/J genes and CDR3 were assigned using IMGT germline references. Reads with weak V/J assignments (E-value above 1e-6), missing CDR3, stop codons, out-of-frame junctions, or ambiguous translated residues were removed. V3J clonotypes were defined by identical inferred V gene, J gene, and CDR3 amino acid sequence. Percentage overlap between repertoires was computed as shared unique clonotypes divided by the size of the smaller repertoire. RTK rarefaction, the Chao1 estimator, and Recon v2.1 estimates of unobserved clonotypes were used to assess repertoire richness. Generation probabilities were computed with OLGA for all TCRbeta clonotypes obtained by the gDNA method from several donors. TCRdb stores this immuneACCESS table with in-frame sequences only. Part of the clones is absent; in the studies checked, under half of the shortfall reflects unresolved V genes, and no reason is known for the rest. V and J calls and clone size are those listed in that table; D and trimming were worked out from the DNA. This sample has around 550,000 clones in its table, and about 95% of those were observed once. About 0.11% of the sample rests with the top ten.

This sequence originates from a woman younger than 45 in good health. Source material: naive CD8+ T cells sorted from blood. This sample's cell subset or site label indicates: CD45RA+CCR7+. The V and J segments used are TRBV29-1 and TRBJ1-2, and TRBD1 aligns with 8 junction nucleotides. The nucleotide sequence reads as follows: TGCAGCGTTGAAGATCGTTTGGGACAGGCGGGGTATAACTATGGCTACACCTTC. Its translation reads: CSVEDRLGQAGYNYGYTF.